This T cell receptor beta chain was captured by sequencing in a study of siplizumab effects on memory and regulatory T cells. Study outcomes and limitations: A small minority of alloreactive clones were mapped to unstimulated subsets. Under siplizumab, an average roughly 70% of mappable alloreactive CD4+ clones were Treg-derived, compared with under 35% in controls.

This clone was picked up one time. The antigen is not known. TCRdb's table, derived via immunoSEQ multiplex PCR, lists solely in-frame clones and lacks some. The data contain about 87,000 clones, roughly 87% of them seen just once; the ten biggest clones take up over 1.5%. The sequence was collected from a human donor in good health. Sequencing was performed on Tregs sorted from blood.

The CDR3 reads CASSQNWGGGYTF. Written as DNA, the CDR3 is TGTGCCAGCAGTCAAAACTGGGGGGGAGGCTACACCTTC. The rearrangement uses TRBV7-9 and TRBJ1-2; tentative D call: TRBD1 (5 bases). V was cut by 6 bases and J by 8 bases, with 16 bases left in between. From germline, CDR1 is SEHNR and CDR2 FQNEAQ (reference sequence). The CDR3 runs to 13 residues.